Listed below are T cell receptor beta chains from one sample, sequenced in a study of early T cells in non-severe SARS-CoV-2 infection. TCRdb ran MiXCR on the 5' RACE reads and lists one entry per CDR3 protein. The repertoire holds 20,000 to 25,000 distinct CDR3 sequences, with roughly 4.7% as singletons. Sequenced input: whole blood. Receptor source: an adult who was a healthcare worker with PCR-confirmed SARS-CoV-2 infection or an uninfected control (not recorded which). CDR3s include the opening cysteine and the closing phenylalanine or tryptophan.

TRBJ2-6 | TRBV6-6 | CASSYDGMSGANVLTF
TRBJ2-7 | TRBV7-2 | CASSRVGGREQYF
TRBJ2-1 | TRBV29-1 | CSVERAGNEQFF
TRBJ2-5 | TRBV11-3 | CASSLEIPRQETQYF
TRBJ2-7 | TRBV10-1 | CASSGTSTGTYEQYF
TRBJ2-2 | TRBV11-2 | CASSFTGGASTGELFF
TRBJ1-1 | TRBV7-9 | CASSLRASGQKAFF
TRBJ1-6 | TRBV6-5 | CASSYSPAGSPLHF
TRBJ2-1 | TRBV5-1 | CASSFLAGGHVEQFF
TRBJ2-5 | TRBV7-9 | CASSWRGDQETQYF
TRBJ2-3 | TRBV9 | CASSSTRAAVLSTDTQYF
TRBJ2-2 | TRBV27 | CASSSSWLGELFF
TRBJ1-1 | TRBV15 | CATSIGQGPRTEAFF
TRBJ2-3 | TRBV29-1 | CSVDLRQADTQYF
TRBJ2-1 | TRBV6-4 | CASSDFASGNEQFF
TRBJ1-6 | TRBV6-5 | CASSFRQGEGSPLHF
TRBJ1-1 | TRBV7-9 | CASSPRQDANTEAFF
TRBJ2-5 | TRBV5-1 | CASSSQGEEETQYF
TRBJ1-5 | TRBV23-1 | CASSHWGEQPQHF
TRBJ1-2 | TRBV7-6 | CASSTGTSGYTF
TRBJ1-1 | TRBV18 | CASSPQEGVGTEAFF
TRBJ2-3 | TRBV12-3/TRBV12-4 | CASSLDRGASFLTDTQYF
TRBJ2-1 | TRBV11-2 | CASSLALAGGNEQFF
TRBJ2-5 | TRBV7-6 | CASSQGQGARETQYF
TRBJ1-1 | TRBV28 | CASSLAPGAGTEAFF
TRBJ1-1 | TRBV6-5 | CASRTGQVNTEAFF
TRBJ1-1 | TRBV27 | CASSLNGITEAFF
TRBJ2-1 | TRBV11-3 | CASSSGQGGYEQFF
TRBJ2-2 | TRBV12-3/TRBV12-4 | CASSNLLTGATGELFF
TRBJ1-6 | TRBV7-2 | CASSLSSLNSPLHF
TRBJ1-1 | TRBV29-1 | CSVGVGRTEAFF
TRBJ1-6 | TRBV28 | CASVSSYNSPLHF
TRBJ2-7 | TRBV29-1 | CSVEDGQGSYEQYF
TRBJ2-7 | TRBV20-1 | CSASPGLYEQYF
TRBJ2-3 | TRBV6-2/TRBV6-3 | CASRRDTTDTQYF
TRBJ1-1 | TRBV5-1 | CASRGDGEAFF
TRBJ2-7 | TRBV5-6 | CASSRDFRTGYEQYF
TRBJ2-3 | TRBV7-9 | CASKPGGTDTQYF